This T cell receptor beta chain was captured by sequencing in a study of response to subunit inactivated influenza vaccine. Points from the study as a whole: The authors suggested that few new T cells are recruited per seasonal influenza vaccination.

There are a few counts of this clonotype. Its matching antigen is unknown. TCRdb used MiXCR to reprocess the RT-PCR reads, holding one entry per CDR3 protein. This table has about 570,000 distinct CDR3 sequences, about 11% appearing once. The length of the CDR3 is 17 residues. Germline loops: CDR1 MNHEY, CDR2 SVGAGI. V shed 0 bases, J shed 3 bases, and the junction held 7 bases outside the gene matches. The sequence derives from a man over 45 who received an inactivated influenza vaccine. V gene TRBV6-5 combines with J gene TRBJ1-3; 8 bases line up with TRBD1. The source was PBMCs from blood, collected on the day of vaccination. CDR3 in DNA: TGTGCCAGCAGTTACTCGATGCAGGGGGCCGGTGGAAACACCATATATTTT. Encoded protein: CASSYSMQGAGGNTIYF.